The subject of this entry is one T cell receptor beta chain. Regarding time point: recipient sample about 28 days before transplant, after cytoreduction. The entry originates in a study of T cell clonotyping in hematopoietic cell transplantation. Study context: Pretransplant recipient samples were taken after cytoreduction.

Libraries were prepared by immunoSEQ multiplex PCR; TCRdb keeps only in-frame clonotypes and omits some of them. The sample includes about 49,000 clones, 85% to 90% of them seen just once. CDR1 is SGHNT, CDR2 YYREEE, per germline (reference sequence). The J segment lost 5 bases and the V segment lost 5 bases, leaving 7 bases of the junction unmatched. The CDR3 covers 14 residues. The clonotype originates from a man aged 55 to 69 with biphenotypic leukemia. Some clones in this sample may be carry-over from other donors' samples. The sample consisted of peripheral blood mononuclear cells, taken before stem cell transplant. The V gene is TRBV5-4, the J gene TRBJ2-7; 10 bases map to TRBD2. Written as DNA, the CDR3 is TGTGCCAGCAGTCTAGCGGGAGTTCGGGACGAGCAGTACTTC. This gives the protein CASSLAGVRDEQYF. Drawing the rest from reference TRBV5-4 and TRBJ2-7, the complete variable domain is ETGVTQSPTHLIKTRGQQVTLRCSSQSGHNTVSWYQQALGQGPQFIFQYYREEENGRGNFPPRFSGLQFPNYSSELNVNALELDDSALYLCASSLAGVRDEQYFGPGTRLTVT.